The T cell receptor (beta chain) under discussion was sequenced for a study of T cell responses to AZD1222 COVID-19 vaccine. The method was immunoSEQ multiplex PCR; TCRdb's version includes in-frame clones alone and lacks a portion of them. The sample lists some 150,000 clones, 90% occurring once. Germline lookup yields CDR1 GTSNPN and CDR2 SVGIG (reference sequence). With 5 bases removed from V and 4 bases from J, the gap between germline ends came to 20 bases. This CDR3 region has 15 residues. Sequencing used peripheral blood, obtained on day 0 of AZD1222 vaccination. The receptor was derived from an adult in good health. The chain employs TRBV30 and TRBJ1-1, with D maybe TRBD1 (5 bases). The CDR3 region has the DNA TGTGCCTGGTCGGTTGGCAGGGCGAAGGTCACTGAAGCTTTCTTT. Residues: CAWSVGRAKVTEAFF.